Listed below are T cell receptor beta chains from one sample, sequenced in a study of shared clonotypes between healthy human individuals. Here immunoSEQ multiplex PCR was the method, and the copy in TCRdb shows in-frame clones only, minus some. The table records a few million clones, just under 95% of them present only once. The sample consisted of naive CD4+ T cells from PBMCs. The source of these receptors is a man aged 18-30 years in good health. Some clones in this sample may be carry-over from other donors' samples. Each CDR3 is given without its conserved first and last residue. The D gene is left open where the match is weak.

j_call v_call d_call cdr3_aa
TRBJ2-5 TRBV7-3 NA ASSSAGPGETQY
TRBJ2-1 TRBV4-3 NA ASSQGDLGGNEQF
TRBJ1-4 TRBV6-1 NA ASSENQAMREKLF
TRBJ2-4 TRBV7-2 TRBD1 ASSLDRGRNIQY
TRBJ1-2 TRBV7-8 NA ASSRAGRNYGYT
TRBJ2-2 TRBV7-9 NA ASSLNPSGELF
TRBJ2-6 TRBV9 NA ASSVSSGANVLT
TRBJ1-3 TRBV5-1 TRBD1 ASSLRQGVAHNTIY
TRBJ2-5 TRBV27 TRBD1 ASRLQGKGKTQY
TRBJ2-6 TRBV7-9 NA ASSTRTPGANVLT
TRBJ1-4 TRBV6-5 NA ASSYVEKLF
TRBJ2-7 TRBV2 TRBD1 ASSGTGFFYEQY
TRBJ2-5 TRBV15 NA ATSRDPTGETQY
TRBJ1-1 TRBV18 NA ASSPSLGPEAF
TRBJ2-7 TRBV28 TRBD2 ASSFAPTSESYEQY
TRBJ2-5 TRBV5-1 NA ASSPNLKSETQY
TRBJ2-2 TRBV6-5 TRBD1 ASSSPGTGATGELF
TRBJ2-1 TRBV5-1 NA ASSLVVSSYNEQF
TRBJ2-2 TRBV6-4 NA ASRREFGELF
TRBJ1-3 TRBV28 NA ASTGSSGNTIY
TRBJ1-5 TRBV7-2 TRBD1 ASSPGTGGKQPQH
TRBJ2-7 TRBV28 TRBD2 ASSFRNGLAGGTYEQY
TRBJ2-5 TRBV5-1 NA ASSLRQGHEQY
TRBJ2-3 TRBV20-1 NA SARDGETQY
TRBJ2-7 TRBV7-2 NA ASSDGQNPSYEQY
TRBJ1-3 TRBV7-8 NA ASSFQGTGGNTIY
TRBJ1-5 TRBV7-8 NA ASTRGGYSNQPQH
TRBJ1-5 TRBV19 TRBD1 ASSIGRGADQPQH
TRBJ1-3 TRBV5-1 TRBD1 ASTPGGSGNTIY
TRBJ1-6 TRBV4-1 TRBD1 ASSQSPGQGYSPLH
TRBJ1-3 TRBV2 NA ASRGAAGQISGNTIY
TRBJ2-6 TRBV7-3 NA ASSLSSGANVLT
TRBJ2-7 TRBV13 TRBD2 ASSWRGGVGEQY
TRBJ2-3 TRBV4-1 NA ASSQDLLVLKFTQY
TRBJ2-2 TRBV5-1 NA ASSLPGINTGELF
TRBJ2-7 TRBV28 NA ASSLFGNSYEQY
TRBJ2-3 TRBV5-4 TRBD2 ASSSRDYTDTQY
TRBJ1-5 TRBV5-1 NA ASSPTIRGEQPQH
TRBJ1-1 TRBV30 NA ARDRMNTEAF
TRBJ2-5 TRBV27 NA ASRSVSQETQY
TRBJ2-5 TRBV5-1 NA ASSQPQETQY
TRBJ2-1 TRBV30 TRBD2 AWSNPSGSSYNEQF
TRBJ2-7 TRBV28 TRBD2 ASGLAGVYEQY
TRBJ2-1 TRBV11-2 TRBD1 ASSYSGTGINEQF
TRBJ1-4 TRBV1 NA TSSRPGPSREKLF
TRBJ2-3 TRBV29-1 NA SVLTVRSTDTQY
TRBJ2-5 TRBV5-1 TRBD1 ASRGGPGETQY
TRBJ1-1 TRBV7-2 NA ASSFYRGMNTEAF
TRBJ2-5 TRBV18 TRBD2 ASSKREEETQY